A selection of T cell receptor beta chains follows, all from one sample in a study of CD4+ T cells in melanoma. The data were produced by immunoSEQ multiplex PCR, yet TCRdb's version contains in-frame clones alone and is incomplete. The sample carries about 110,000 clones, 92% recorded once. Sequencing was carried out using peripheral blood. The receptors come from a human donor with melanoma. Both conserved end residues are part of each CDR3. The D gene is left open where the match is weak. The listing skips clone size in some rows; elsewhere it reads once, few, many or a size class.

j_gene: TRBJ1-1; abundance: .; d_gene: .; v_gene: TRBV4-3; CDR3nt: TGCGCCAGCAGCCAAGATTTGGGGGAAAACACTGAAGCTTTCTTT; CDR3aa: CASSQDLGENTEAFF
j_gene: TRBJ1-5; abundance: .; d_gene: .; v_gene: TRBV30; CDR3nt: TGTGCCTGGAGAGACCCTGTCGGCCCGCCCCAGCATTTT; CDR3aa: CAWRDPVGPPQHF
j_gene: TRBJ2-2; abundance: .; d_gene: .; v_gene: TRBV28; CDR3nt: TGTGCCAGCATTGACGGGTCAGCGAACACCGGGGAGCTGTTTTTT; CDR3aa: CASIDGSANTGELFF
j_gene: TRBJ1-3; abundance: .; d_gene: .; v_gene: TRBV12-5; CDR3nt: TGTGCTAGTCGGGGAGAAAACACCATATATTTT; CDR3aa: CASRGENTIYF
j_gene: TRBJ2-7; abundance: .; d_gene: TRBD1; v_gene: TRBV27; CDR3nt: TGTGCCAGCAGTTTAACGTCGACAGGGATGAATTCCTACGAGCAGTACTTC; CDR3aa: CASSLTSTGMNSYEQYF
j_gene: TRBJ1-2; abundance: .; d_gene: TRBD1; v_gene: TRBV2; CDR3nt: TGTGCCAGCAGCCGGGACAGGGCTTCGGATGGCTACACCTTC; CDR3aa: CASSRDRASDGYTF
j_gene: TRBJ1-2; abundance: .; d_gene: TRBD1; v_gene: TRBV2; CDR3nt: TGTGCCAGCAGGCATCCAGGGGGCTCTAACTATGGCTACACCTTC; CDR3aa: CASRHPGGSNYGYTF
j_gene: TRBJ2-1; abundance: .; d_gene: TRBD2; v_gene: TRBV19; CDR3nt: TGTGCCAGTAGTCCCCCTAGCGGGTTTAGCTCCTACAATGAGCAGTTCTTC; CDR3aa: CASSPPSGFSSYNEQFF
j_gene: TRBJ2-7; abundance: .; d_gene: .; v_gene: TRBV4-3; CDR3nt: TGCGCCAGCAGCCAAGAGGGCCACTTCGCCGACAGGCAGTACTTC; CDR3aa: CASSQEGHFADRQYF
j_gene: TRBJ1-5; abundance: .; d_gene: .; v_gene: TRBV7-9; CDR3nt: TGTGCCAGCAGCTTTCAACAGGAGCAGCCCCAGCATTTT; CDR3aa: CASSFQQEQPQHF
j_gene: TRBJ2-1; abundance: few; d_gene: .; v_gene: TRBV5-6; CDR3nt: TGTGCCAGCAGCTTTCCGGGGGGCGGGGACAATGAGCAGTTCTTC; CDR3aa: CASSFPGGGDNEQFF
j_gene: TRBJ2-2; abundance: .; d_gene: TRBD2; v_gene: TRBV14; CDR3nt: TGTGCCAGCAGCCAGCTACTAGCGGCGAACACCGGGGAGCTGTTTTTT; CDR3aa: CASSQLLAANTGELFF
j_gene: TRBJ2-3; abundance: .; d_gene: .; v_gene: TRBV6-1; CDR3nt: TGTGCCAGCAGCTATTCACAGGGCAACACAGATACGCAGTATTTT; CDR3aa: CASSYSQGNTDTQYF
j_gene: TRBJ2-5; abundance: .; d_gene: .; v_gene: TRBV5-6; CDR3nt: TGTGCCAGCAGCTTGGAAAGCCAAGAGACCCAGTACTTC; CDR3aa: CASSLESQETQYF
j_gene: TRBJ2-5; abundance: .; d_gene: .; v_gene: TRBV30; CDR3nt: TGTGCCTGGAGTGTACTAGGATTCCAAGAGACCCAGTACTTC; CDR3aa: CAWSVLGFQETQYF
j_gene: TRBJ2-5; abundance: .; d_gene: TRBD1; v_gene: TRBV27; CDR3nt: TGTGCCACCGAGGACAGGTGGCAAGAGACCCAGTACTTC; CDR3aa: CATEDRWQETQYF
j_gene: TRBJ1-2; abundance: .; d_gene: .; v_gene: TRBV2; CDR3nt: TGTGCCAGCAGTGAAGAGTCCTCTTATGGGGATGGCTACACCTTC; CDR3aa: CASSEESSYGDGYTF
j_gene: TRBJ2-7; abundance: .; d_gene: .; v_gene: TRBV9; CDR3nt: TGTGCCAGCAGCGCTACCGGGACAACCTACGAGCAGTACTTC; CDR3aa: CASSATGTTYEQYF
j_gene: TRBJ1-1; abundance: few; d_gene: .; v_gene: TRBV5-6; CDR3nt: TGTGCCAGCGGACGCACTGAAGCTTTCTTT; CDR3aa: CASGRTEAFF
j_gene: TRBJ2-1; abundance: .; d_gene: TRBD2; v_gene: TRBV5-1; CDR3nt: TGCGCCAGCAGCTTGAATAGCGGGGGGTACAATGAGCAGTTCTTC; CDR3aa: CASSLNSGGYNEQFF
j_gene: TRBJ1-1; abundance: .; d_gene: TRBD1; v_gene: TRBV10-3; CDR3nt: TGTGCCATCAGTGAGCCGAGCGGGACAGGGTCGGCTGAAGCTTTCTTT; CDR3aa: CAISEPSGTGSAEAFF
j_gene: TRBJ1-5; abundance: .; d_gene: .; v_gene: TRBV4-3; CDR3nt: TGCGCCAGCAGCCAAGAACAGGGCAATCAGCCCCAGCATTTT; CDR3aa: CASSQEQGNQPQHF
j_gene: TRBJ1-6; abundance: .; d_gene: .; v_gene: TRBV10-2; CDR3nt: TGCGCCAGCAGTGAGGCTGGGAACTCCTATAATTCACCCCTCCACTTT; CDR3aa: CASSEAGNSYNSPLHF
j_gene: TRBJ1-3; abundance: .; d_gene: .; v_gene: TRBV19; CDR3nt: TGTGCCAGTAATAATCCAGGCCGCTCTGGAAACACCATATATTTT; CDR3aa: CASNNPGRSGNTIYF
j_gene: TRBJ1-6; abundance: .; d_gene: .; v_gene: TRBV7-6; CDR3nt: TGTGCCAGCAGCTTAGCGGAGGATTCACCCCTCCACTTT; CDR3aa: CASSLAEDSPLHF
j_gene: TRBJ1-5; abundance: .; d_gene: .; v_gene: TRBV9; CDR3nt: TGTGCCAGCAGCCCCGGGCGAAGCAATCAGCCCCAGCATTTT; CDR3aa: CASSPGRSNQPQHF
j_gene: TRBJ2-5; abundance: .; d_gene: TRBD2; v_gene: TRBV4-3; CDR3nt: TGCGCCAGCAGCCAAGAGCGGGGGAGAGGGGAGACCCAGTACTTC; CDR3aa: CASSQERGRGETQYF
j_gene: TRBJ2-7; abundance: .; d_gene: .; v_gene: TRBV7-2; CDR3nt: TGTGCCAGCAGCGGACCGGGCAGAGCCTACTACGAGCAGTACTTC; CDR3aa: CASSGPGRAYYEQYF
j_gene: TRBJ2-7; abundance: .; d_gene: .; v_gene: TRBV28; CDR3nt: TGTGCCAGCAGTTTTCTTAGCGGTGGATACGAGCAGTACTTC; CDR3aa: CASSFLSGGYEQYF
j_gene: TRBJ2-1; abundance: .; d_gene: .; v_gene: TRBV2; CDR3nt: TGTGCCAGCAGTGAGAATTCGGGACTCCCATCCAACAATGAGCAGTTCTTC; CDR3aa: CASSENSGLPSNNEQFF
j_gene: TRBJ2-5; abundance: .; d_gene: .; v_gene: TRBV20-1; CDR3nt: TGCAGTGCTAGACTAGGGACCCAGTACTTC; CDR3aa: CSARLGTQYF
j_gene: TRBJ1-4; abundance: .; d_gene: .; v_gene: TRBV5-1; CDR3nt: TGCGCCAGCAGCTTGTTACGGCCCGATGAAAAACTGTTTTTT; CDR3aa: CASSLLRPDEKLFF
j_gene: TRBJ2-3; abundance: .; d_gene: .; v_gene: TRBV5-1; CDR3nt: TGCGCCAGCAGCTTTAGCGGTACAGATACGCAGTATTTT; CDR3aa: CASSFSGTDTQYF
j_gene: TRBJ2-1; abundance: few; d_gene: TRBD2; v_gene: TRBV5-8; CDR3nt: TGTGCCAGCAGCTTGCTAGCGGGAGTTTTCGGGAATGAGCAGTTCTTC; CDR3aa: CASSLLAGVFGNEQFF
j_gene: TRBJ2-2; abundance: .; d_gene: .; v_gene: TRBV19; CDR3nt: TGTGCCAGTAGTATTTCTGGGGGCAACACCGGGGAGCTGTTTTTT; CDR3aa: CASSISGGNTGELFF
j_gene: TRBJ2-1; abundance: .; d_gene: .; v_gene: TRBV7-6; CDR3nt: TGTGCCAGCAGCTTAGGAACGGTGAGAGAGCAGTTCTTC; CDR3aa: CASSLGTVREQFF
j_gene: TRBJ2-5; abundance: .; d_gene: .; v_gene: TRBV2; CDR3nt: TGTGCCAGCAGTGAAAGTATTAGCAGGGAGACCCAGTACTTC; CDR3aa: CASSESISRETQYF
j_gene: TRBJ2-7; abundance: .; d_gene: TRBD1; v_gene: TRBV28; CDR3nt: TGTGCCAGCAGTTTAACCGGACAGGGCCAATACGAGCAGTACTTC; CDR3aa: CASSLTGQGQYEQYF
j_gene: TRBJ2-3; abundance: .; d_gene: TRBD2; v_gene: TRBV12-5; CDR3nt: TGTGCTAGTGGTTTGGCAGGACTAGCGGGGAAAGGGGGGCGGCAGTATTTT; CDR3aa: CASGLAGLAGKGGRQYF
j_gene: TRBJ2-7; abundance: .; d_gene: TRBD1; v_gene: TRBV7-9; CDR3nt: TGTGCCAGCAGCTTAGCGCCGGGACAGGGGGTTGGGGAGCAGTACTTC; CDR3aa: CASSLAPGQGVGEQYF
j_gene: TRBJ1-5; abundance: .; d_gene: .; v_gene: TRBV6-1; CDR3nt: TGTGCCAGCAGTGAATTGTGGGGGTTCGGTCAGCCCCAGCATTTT; CDR3aa: CASSELWGFGQPQHF
j_gene: TRBJ2-3; abundance: once; d_gene: TRBD2; v_gene: TRBV29-1; CDR3nt: TGCAGCGTTAGACTAGCGGGAGCAGATACGCAGTATTTT; CDR3aa: CSVRLAGADTQYF
j_gene: TRBJ1-2; abundance: few; d_gene: .; v_gene: TRBV29-1; CDR3nt: TGCAGCGTCGCCGAGGGCTATGGCTACACCTTC; CDR3aa: CSVAEGYGYTF
j_gene: TRBJ2-2; abundance: .; d_gene: .; v_gene: TRBV4-2; CDR3nt: TGTGCCAGCAGCCAAGATCAGGTGGCCGGGGAGCTGTTTTTT; CDR3aa: CASSQDQVAGELFF
j_gene: TRBJ2-3; abundance: .; d_gene: .; v_gene: TRBV7-9; CDR3nt: TGTGCCAGCAGCTTAAAGGGGTCTAACACAGATACGCAGTATTTT; CDR3aa: CASSLKGSNTDTQYF
j_gene: TRBJ2-7; abundance: .; d_gene: .; v_gene: TRBV18; CDR3nt: TGTGCCAGCTCTCCCTGGGGACGAAGCCGATACGAGCAGTACTTC; CDR3aa: CASSPWGRSRYEQYF
j_gene: TRBJ2-7; abundance: .; d_gene: .; v_gene: TRBV5-8; CDR3nt: TGTGCCAGCAGCTTTATCTACGAGCAGTACTTC; CDR3aa: CASSFIYEQYF
j_gene: TRBJ2-3; abundance: .; d_gene: TRBD1; v_gene: TRBV9; CDR3nt: TGTGCCAGCAGCGTCGACAGGGTATCAGATACGCAGTATTTT; CDR3aa: CASSVDRVSDTQYF
j_gene: TRBJ2-7; abundance: .; d_gene: .; v_gene: TRBV28; CDR3nt: TGTGCCAGCAGTTTACCCCGTACGGGGTCCCGGACCTACGAGCAGTACTTC; CDR3aa: CASSLPRTGSRTYEQYF
j_gene: TRBJ2-7; abundance: .; d_gene: TRBD1; v_gene: TRBV11-2; CDR3nt: TGTGCCAGCAGCCCCGGGACAGACCTTTTTGACGAGCAGTACTTC; CDR3aa: CASSPGTDLFDEQYF
j_gene: TRBJ2-5; abundance: .; d_gene: TRBD1; v_gene: TRBV28; CDR3nt: TGTGCCAGCGGAAACAGGGGTTTCCAAGAGACCCAGTACTTC; CDR3aa: CASGNRGFQETQYF
j_gene: TRBJ2-7; abundance: .; d_gene: TRBD1; v_gene: TRBV28; CDR3nt: TGTGCCAGCAGTTTTGCAGGCACCGGGACAGGGATTGTGGGCGAGCAGTACTTC; CDR3aa: CASSFAGTGTGIVGEQYF
j_gene: TRBJ1-1; abundance: .; d_gene: TRBD1; v_gene: TRBV5-4; CDR3nt: TGTGCCAGCAGCCAGGGACAGGTTTCGGGTAGGGACACTGAAGCTTTCTTT; CDR3aa: CASSQGQVSGRDTEAFF
j_gene: TRBJ2-3; abundance: .; d_gene: .; v_gene: TRBV27; CDR3nt: TGTGCCAGCAGTTTCTCGGATGCCACAGATACGCAGTATTTT; CDR3aa: CASSFSDATDTQYF